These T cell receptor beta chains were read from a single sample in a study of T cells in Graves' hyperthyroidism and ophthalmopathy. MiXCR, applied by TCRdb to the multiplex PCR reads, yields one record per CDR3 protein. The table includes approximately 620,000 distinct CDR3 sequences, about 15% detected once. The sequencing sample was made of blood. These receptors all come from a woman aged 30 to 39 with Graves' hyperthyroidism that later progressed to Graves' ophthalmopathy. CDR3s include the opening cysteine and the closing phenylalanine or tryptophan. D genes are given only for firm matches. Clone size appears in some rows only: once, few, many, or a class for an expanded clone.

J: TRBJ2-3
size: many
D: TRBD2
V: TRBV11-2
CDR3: CASSLVREMIGTQYF
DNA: TGTGCCAGCAGCTTGGTGCGGGAGATGATCGGAACGCAGTATTTT

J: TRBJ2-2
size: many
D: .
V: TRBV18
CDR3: CASSPNGGRTGELFF
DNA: TGTGCCAGCTCACCAAACGGGGGCCGAACCGGGGAGCTGTTTTTT

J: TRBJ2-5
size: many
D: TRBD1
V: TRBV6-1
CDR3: CASSEQGVGETQYF
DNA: TGTGCCAGCAGTGAACAGGGGGTTGGGGAGACCCAGTACTTC

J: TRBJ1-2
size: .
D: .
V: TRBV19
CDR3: CASSRADYGYTF
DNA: TGTGCCAGTAGTCGGGCGGACTATGGCTACACCTTC

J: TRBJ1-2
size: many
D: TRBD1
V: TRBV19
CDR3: CASNSQGPLEGYTF
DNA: TGTGCCAGTAATTCACAGGGGCCGCTGGAGGGCTACACCTTC

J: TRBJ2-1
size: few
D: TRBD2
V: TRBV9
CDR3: CASSVAIAGGDNEQFF
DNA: TGTGCCAGCAGCGTAGCTATAGCGGGAGGGGACAATGAGCAGTTCTTC

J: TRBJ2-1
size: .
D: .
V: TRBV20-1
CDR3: CSARDGPLDNEQFF
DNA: TGCAGTGCTAGAGATGGGCCCCTCGACAATGAGCAGTTCTTC

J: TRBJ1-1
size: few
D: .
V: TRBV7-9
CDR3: CASSFQGSDTEAFF
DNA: TGTGCCAGCAGCTTCCAGGGAAGCGACACTGAAGCTTTCTTT

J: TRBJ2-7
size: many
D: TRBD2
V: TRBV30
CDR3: CAWSSLAGDEQYF
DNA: TGTGCCTGGAGTAGCCTAGCGGGAGACGAGCAGTACTTC

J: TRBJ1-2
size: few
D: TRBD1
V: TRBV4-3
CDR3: CASSLLTGTGGEGYTF
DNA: TGCGCCAGCAGCTTACTAACCGGGACAGGGGGCGAAGGCTACACCTTC

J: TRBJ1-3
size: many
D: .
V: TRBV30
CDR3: CAWSEGQTGGDTIYF
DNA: TGTGCCTGGAGTGAAGGGCAGACTGGCGGGGACACCATATATTTT

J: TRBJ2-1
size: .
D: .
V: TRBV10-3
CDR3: CAISASRGQFF
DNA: TGTGCCATCAGTGCCTCCAGGGGGCAGTTCTTC

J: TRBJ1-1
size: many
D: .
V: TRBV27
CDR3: CASSFTRDGTEAFF
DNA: TGTGCCAGCAGTTTCACCCGGGACGGAACAGAAGCTTTCTTT

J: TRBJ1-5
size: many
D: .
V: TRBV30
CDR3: CAWGSSFNQPQHF
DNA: TGTGCCTGGGGTAGCAGCTTCAATCAGCCCCAGCATTTT

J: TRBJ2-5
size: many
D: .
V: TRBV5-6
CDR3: CASTSGVSGRKETQYF
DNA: TGTGCCAGCACCTCGGGAGTTAGTGGGAGAAAAGAGACCCAGTACTTC

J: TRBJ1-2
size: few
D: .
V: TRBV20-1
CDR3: CSARATGSLGYTF
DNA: TGCAGTGCTAGAGCTACAGGGTCCTTGGGCTACACCTTC

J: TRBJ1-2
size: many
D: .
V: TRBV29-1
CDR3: CSVEELDSIGGYTF
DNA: TGCAGCGTTGAAGAATTAGACAGTATCGGCGGCTACACCTTC

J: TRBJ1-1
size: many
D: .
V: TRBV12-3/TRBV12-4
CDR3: CASSPHTGPTVSEAFF
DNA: TGTGCCAGCAGTCCCCACACCGGACCGACCGTATCTGAAGCTTTCTTT

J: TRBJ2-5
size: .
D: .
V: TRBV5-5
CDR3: CASSPDGLQETQCF
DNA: TGTGCCAGCAGCCCGGACGGACTACAAGAGACCCAGTGCTTC

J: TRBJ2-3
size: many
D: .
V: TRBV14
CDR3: CATSQTYTDTQYF
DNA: TGTGCCACCAGCCAAACTTACACAGATACGCAGTATTTT

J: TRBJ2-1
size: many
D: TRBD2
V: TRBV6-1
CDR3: CASSGSSGRATEQFF
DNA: TGTGCCAGCAGTGGTTCTAGCGGGAGGGCCACTGAGCAGTTCTTC

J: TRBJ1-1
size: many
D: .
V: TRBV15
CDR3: CATSGWGAGAEAFF
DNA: TGTGCCACCAGCGGATGGGGGGCGGGGGCTGAAGCTTTCTTT

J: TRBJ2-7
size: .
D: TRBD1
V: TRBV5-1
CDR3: CASTGTGSTYEQCF
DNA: TGCGCCAGCACAGGGACAGGGTCGACCTACGAGCAGTGCTTC

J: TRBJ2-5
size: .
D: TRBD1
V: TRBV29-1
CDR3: CSVELTGGKETQYF
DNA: TGCAGCGTTGAATTGACAGGGGGCAAGGAGACCCAGTACTTC

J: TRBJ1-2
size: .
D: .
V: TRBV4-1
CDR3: CASRVEDSINYGYTF
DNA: TGCGCCAGCCGGGTCGAGGACAGTATTAACTATGGCTACACCTTC

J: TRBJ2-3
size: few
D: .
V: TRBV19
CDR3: CASTAGGNTDTQYF
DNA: TGTGCCAGTACCGCAGGGGGGAACACAGATACGCAGTATTTT

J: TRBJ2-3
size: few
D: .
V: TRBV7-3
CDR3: CASSLFGTTDTQYF
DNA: TGTGCCAGCAGCTTATTCGGTACCACAGATACGCAGTATTTT

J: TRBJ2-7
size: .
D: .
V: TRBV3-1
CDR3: CASSQEFAGAVSYEQYF
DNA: TGTGCCAGCAGCCAAGAGTTCGCAGGGGCAGTATCCTACGAGCAGTACTTC

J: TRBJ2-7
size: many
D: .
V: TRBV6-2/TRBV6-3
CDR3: CASIEDELKNEQYF
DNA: TGTGCCAGCATTGAGGACGAACTAAAAAACGAGCAGTACTTC

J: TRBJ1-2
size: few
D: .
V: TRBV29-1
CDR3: CSVEVREERLTF
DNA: TGCAGCGTTGAAGTTAGGGAGGAGCGGCTCACCTTC

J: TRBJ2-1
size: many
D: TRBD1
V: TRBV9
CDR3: CASSGQDRGPYNEQFF
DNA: TGTGCCAGCAGCGGCCAGGACAGGGGCCCCTACAATGAGCAGTTCTTC

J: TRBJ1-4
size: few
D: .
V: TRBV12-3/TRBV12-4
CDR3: CASRTVATNEKLFF
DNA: TGTGCCAGCAGGACAGTTGCAACTAATGAAAAACTGTTTTTT

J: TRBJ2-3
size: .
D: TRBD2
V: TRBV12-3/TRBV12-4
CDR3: CASSLFMSGGPVTQYF
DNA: TGTGCCAGCAGCCTCTTTATGTCGGGAGGGCCTGTTACGCAGTATTTT